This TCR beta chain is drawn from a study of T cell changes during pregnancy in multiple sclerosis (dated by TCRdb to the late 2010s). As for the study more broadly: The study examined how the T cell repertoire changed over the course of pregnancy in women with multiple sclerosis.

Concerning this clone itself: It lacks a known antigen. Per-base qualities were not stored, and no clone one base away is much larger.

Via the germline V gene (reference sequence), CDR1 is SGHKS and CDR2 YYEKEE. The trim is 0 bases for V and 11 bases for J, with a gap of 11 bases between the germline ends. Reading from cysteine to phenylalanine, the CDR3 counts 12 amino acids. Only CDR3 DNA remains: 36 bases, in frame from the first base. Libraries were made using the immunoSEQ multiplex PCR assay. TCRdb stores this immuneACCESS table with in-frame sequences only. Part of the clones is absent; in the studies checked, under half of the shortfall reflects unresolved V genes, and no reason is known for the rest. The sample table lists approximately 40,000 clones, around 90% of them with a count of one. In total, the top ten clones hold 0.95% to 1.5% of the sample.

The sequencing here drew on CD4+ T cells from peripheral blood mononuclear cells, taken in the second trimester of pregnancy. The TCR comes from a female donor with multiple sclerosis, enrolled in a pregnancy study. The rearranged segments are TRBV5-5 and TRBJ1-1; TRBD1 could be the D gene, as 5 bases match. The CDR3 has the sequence CASSLGRGSAFF. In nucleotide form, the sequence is TGTGCCAGCAGCTTGGGAAGGGGAAGCGCTTTCTTT.